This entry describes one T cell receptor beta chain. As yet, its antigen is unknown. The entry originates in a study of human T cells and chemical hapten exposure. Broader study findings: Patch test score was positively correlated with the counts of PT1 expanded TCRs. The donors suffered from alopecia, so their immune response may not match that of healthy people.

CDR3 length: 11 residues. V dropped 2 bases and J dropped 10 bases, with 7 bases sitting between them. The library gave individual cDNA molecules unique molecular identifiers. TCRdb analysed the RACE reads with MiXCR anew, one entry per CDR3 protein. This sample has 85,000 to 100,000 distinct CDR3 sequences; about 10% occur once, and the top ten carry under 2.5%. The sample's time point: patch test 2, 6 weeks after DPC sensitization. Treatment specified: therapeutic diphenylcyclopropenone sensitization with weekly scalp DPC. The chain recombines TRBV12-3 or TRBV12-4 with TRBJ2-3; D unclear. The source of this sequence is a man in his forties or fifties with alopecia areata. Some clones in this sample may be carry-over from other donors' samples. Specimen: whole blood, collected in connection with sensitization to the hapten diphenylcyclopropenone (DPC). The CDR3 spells CASSLKGPQYF. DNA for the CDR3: TGTGCCAGCAGTTTAAAAGGGCCGCAGTATTTT.